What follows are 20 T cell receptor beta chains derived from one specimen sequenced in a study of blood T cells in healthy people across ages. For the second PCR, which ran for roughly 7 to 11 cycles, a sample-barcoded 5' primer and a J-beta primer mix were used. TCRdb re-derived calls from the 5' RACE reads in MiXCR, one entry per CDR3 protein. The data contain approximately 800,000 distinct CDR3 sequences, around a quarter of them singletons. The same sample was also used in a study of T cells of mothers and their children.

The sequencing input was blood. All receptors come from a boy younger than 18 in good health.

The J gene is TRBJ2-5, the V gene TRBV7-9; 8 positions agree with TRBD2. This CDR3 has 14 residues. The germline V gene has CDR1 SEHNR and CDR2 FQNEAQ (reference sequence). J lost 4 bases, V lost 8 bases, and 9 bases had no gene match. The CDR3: CASSRVSGGETQYF. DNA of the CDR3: TGTGCCAGCTCCCGGGTCAGCGGGGGAGAGACCCAGTACTTC. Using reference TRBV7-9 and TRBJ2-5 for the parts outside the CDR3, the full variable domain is DTGVSQNPRHKITKRGQNVTFRCDPISEHNRLYWYRQTLGQGPEFLTYFQNEAQLEKSRLLSDRFSAERPKGSFSTLEIQRTEQGDSAMYLCASSRVSGGETQYFGPGTRLLVL.

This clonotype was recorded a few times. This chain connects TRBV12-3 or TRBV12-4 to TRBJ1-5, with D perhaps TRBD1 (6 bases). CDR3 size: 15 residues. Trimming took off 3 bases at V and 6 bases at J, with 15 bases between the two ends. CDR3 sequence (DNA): TGTGCCAGCAGTTTTCACCAGGGGACGGGTCAGCCCCAGCATTTT. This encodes CASSFHQGTGQPQHF.

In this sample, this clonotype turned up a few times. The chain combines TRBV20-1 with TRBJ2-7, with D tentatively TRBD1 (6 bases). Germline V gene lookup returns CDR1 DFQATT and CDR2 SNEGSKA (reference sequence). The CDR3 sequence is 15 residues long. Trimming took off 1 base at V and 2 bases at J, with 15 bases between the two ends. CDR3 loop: CSARGSGTPTYEQYF. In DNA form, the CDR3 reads TGCAGTGCTAGAGGTTCCGGGACACCGACCTACGAGCAGTACTTC.

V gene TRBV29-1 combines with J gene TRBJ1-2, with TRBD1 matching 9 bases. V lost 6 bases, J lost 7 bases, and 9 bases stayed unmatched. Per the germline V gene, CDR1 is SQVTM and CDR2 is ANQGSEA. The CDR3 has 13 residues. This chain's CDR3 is CSVDRDRAGGYTF. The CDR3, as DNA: TGCAGCGTAGACCGGGACAGGGCAGGTGGCTACACCTTC.

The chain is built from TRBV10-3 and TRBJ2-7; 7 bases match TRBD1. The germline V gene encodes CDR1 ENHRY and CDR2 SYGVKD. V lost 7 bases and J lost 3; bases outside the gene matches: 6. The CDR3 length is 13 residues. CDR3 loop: CAINRQGDYEQYF. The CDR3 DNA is TGTGCCATCAACCGACAGGGCGACTACGAGCAGTACTTC.

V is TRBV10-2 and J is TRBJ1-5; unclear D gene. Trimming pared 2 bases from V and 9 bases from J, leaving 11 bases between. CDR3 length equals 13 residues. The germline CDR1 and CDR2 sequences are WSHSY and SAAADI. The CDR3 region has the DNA TGCGCCAGCAGTGAGGCAACCCGGGGGCCCCAGCATTTT. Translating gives CASSEATRGPQHF.

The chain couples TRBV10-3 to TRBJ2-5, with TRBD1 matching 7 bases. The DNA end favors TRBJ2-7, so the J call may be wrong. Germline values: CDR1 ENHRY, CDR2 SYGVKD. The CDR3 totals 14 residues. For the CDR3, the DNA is TGTGCCATCAGTATCACAGGGGCCAGGTACGAGCAGTACTTC. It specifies CAISITGARYEQYF.

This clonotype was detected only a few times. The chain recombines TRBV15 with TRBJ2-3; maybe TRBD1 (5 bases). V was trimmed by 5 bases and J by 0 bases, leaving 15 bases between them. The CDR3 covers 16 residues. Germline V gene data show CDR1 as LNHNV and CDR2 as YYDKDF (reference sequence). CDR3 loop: CATSVRQMTSTDTQYF. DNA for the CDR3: TGTGCCACCAGCGTCCGACAGATGACTAGCACAGATACGCAGTATTTT.

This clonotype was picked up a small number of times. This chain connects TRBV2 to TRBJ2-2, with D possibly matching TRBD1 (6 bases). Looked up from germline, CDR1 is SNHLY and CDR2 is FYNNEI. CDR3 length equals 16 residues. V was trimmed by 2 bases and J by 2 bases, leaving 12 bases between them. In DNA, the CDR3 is TGTGCCAGCAGTGAATTACCGGGACACAACACCGGGGAGCTGTTTTTT. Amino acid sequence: CASSELPGHNTGELFF. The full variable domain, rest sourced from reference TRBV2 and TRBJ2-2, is EPEVTQTPSHQVTQMGQEVILRCVPISNHLYFYWYRQILGQKVEFLVSFYNNEISEKSEIFDDQFSVERPDGSNFTLKIRSTKLEDSAMYFCASSELPGHNTGELFFGEGSRLTVL.

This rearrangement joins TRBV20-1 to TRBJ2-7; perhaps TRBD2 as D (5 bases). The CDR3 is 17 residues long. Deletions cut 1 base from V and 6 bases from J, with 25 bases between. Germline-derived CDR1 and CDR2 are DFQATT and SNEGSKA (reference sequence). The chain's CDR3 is CSARGFSPGNTMSEQYF. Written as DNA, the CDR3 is TGCAGTGCTAGAGGTTTTTCCCCGGGAAATACAATGAGCGAGCAGTACTTC.

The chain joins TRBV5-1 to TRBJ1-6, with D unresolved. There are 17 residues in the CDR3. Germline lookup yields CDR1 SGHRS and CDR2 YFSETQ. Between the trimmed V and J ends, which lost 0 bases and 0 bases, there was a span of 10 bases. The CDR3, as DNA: TGCGCCAGCAGCTTGGATCCGGGAAGCTCCTATAATTCACCCCTCCACTTT. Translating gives CASSLDPGSSYNSPLHF.

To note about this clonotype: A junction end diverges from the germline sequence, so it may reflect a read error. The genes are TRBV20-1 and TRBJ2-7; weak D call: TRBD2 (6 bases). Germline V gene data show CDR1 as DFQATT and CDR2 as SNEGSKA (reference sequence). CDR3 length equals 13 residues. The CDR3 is CSAWGDPAYKQYF. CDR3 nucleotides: TGCAGTGCCTGGGGGGACCCCGCCTACAAGCAGTACTTC.

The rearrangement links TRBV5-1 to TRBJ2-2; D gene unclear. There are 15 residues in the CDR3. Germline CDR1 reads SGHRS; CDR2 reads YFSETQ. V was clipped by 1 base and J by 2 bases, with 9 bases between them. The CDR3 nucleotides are TGCGCCAGCAGCTTGTCCACAGCAAACACCGGGGAGCTGTTTTTT. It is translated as CASSLSTANTGELFF.

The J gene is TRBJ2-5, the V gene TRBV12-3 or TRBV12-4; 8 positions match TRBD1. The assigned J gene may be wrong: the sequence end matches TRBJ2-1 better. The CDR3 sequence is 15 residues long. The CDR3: CASTAGGPPYNEQFF. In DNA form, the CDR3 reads TGTGCCAGCACTGCAGGGGGCCCCCCCTACAATGAGCAGTTCTTC.

The DNA for the CDR3 is TGCGCCAGCAGCCAAGATCGGGCAGGGGATGGCTACACCTTC. This gives the protein CASSQDRAGDGYTF. The chain employs TRBV4-1 and TRBJ1-2; tentatively, D is TRBD1 (6 bases). Per germline, CDR1 MGHRA and CDR2 YSYEKL. The CDR3 runs 14 residues. V shed 0 bases and J shed 6 bases, with 11 bases lying between them.

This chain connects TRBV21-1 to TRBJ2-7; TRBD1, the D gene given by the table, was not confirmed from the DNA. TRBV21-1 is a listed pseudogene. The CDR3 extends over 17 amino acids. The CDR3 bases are TGTGCCAGCAGCAATCAAAAAAGTGACAGGGCCCTCCTCGAGCAGTACTTC. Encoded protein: CASSNQKSDRALLEQYF.

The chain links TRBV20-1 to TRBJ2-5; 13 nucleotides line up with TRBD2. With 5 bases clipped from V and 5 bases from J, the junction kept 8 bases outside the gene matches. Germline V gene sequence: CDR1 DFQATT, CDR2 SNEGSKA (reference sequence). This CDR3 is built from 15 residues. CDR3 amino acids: CSASLAGGSWETQYF. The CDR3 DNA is TGCAGTGCTTCACTAGCGGGGGGGTCATGGGAGACCCAGTACTTC.

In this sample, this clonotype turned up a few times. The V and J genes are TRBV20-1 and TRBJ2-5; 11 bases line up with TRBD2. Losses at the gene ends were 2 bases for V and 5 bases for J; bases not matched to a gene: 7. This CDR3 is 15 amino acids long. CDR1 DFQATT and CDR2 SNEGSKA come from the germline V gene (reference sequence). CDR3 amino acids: CSARPLAGGWETQYF. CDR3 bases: TGCAGTGCTAGACCCCTAGCGGGGGGTTGGGAGACCCAGTACTTC.

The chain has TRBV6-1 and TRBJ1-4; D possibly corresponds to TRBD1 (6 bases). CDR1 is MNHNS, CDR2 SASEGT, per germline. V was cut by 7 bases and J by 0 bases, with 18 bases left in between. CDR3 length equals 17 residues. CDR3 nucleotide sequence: TGTGCCAGCACCACTCCCTGGGAGGGGGCAACTAATGAAAAACTGTTTTTT. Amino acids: CASTTPWEGATNEKLFF.

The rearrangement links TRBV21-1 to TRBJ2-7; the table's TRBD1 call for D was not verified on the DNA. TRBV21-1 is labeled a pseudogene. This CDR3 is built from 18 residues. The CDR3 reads CASSKGLRTGAVLYEQYF. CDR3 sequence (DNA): TGTGCCAGCAGCAAAGGCCTCCGGACAGGGGCCGTACTATACGAGCAGTACTTC.